The present T cell receptor beta chain was sequenced within a study of immune evolution from preneoplasia to lung adenocarcinoma. H&E slides confirmed each diagnosis, reviewed by two pathologists independently. This clone was detected only a few times. V was pared by 2 bases and J by 4 bases, with 2 bases between. The CDR3 is made up of 11 amino acids. From germline, CDR1 is ENHRY and CDR2 SYGVKD. The method was immunoSEQ multiplex PCR; TCRdb's version includes in-frame clones alone and lacks a portion of them. The table lists about 8,600 clones, around 75% of them singletons. This chain connects TRBV10-3 to TRBJ2-5; no reliable D call. The material sequenced was FFPE minimally invasive lung adenocarcinoma tissue. The receptor was isolated from a donor at least 70 years old with lung adenocarcinoma. CDR3 nucleotide sequence: TGTGCCATCAGTGAGGGAGAGACCCAGTACTTC. Encoded protein: CAISEGETQYF.